Here is one T cell receptor (beta chain) with its context. The specificity of this receptor is unknown. No clone much larger than this one lies a single base away; base qualities are absent. Donors were 39 systemically healthy Caucasian individuals from Russia aged about 6 to 100 years. About 9.1 milliliters of peripheral blood were collected from each donor into EDTA-treated Vacutainer tubes. Ficoll-Paque density-gradient centrifugation was used to isolate PBMCs, with at least 7 million per sample. Trizol reagent was used to extract total RNA from the PBMCs, yielding at least 5.5 micrograms per sample. The percentages of naive CD45RAhigh/CD27high T cells were determined by flow cytometry on a PBMC aliquot from every donor. This entry comes from a study of blood T cells in healthy people across ages (dated by TCRdb to the mid-2010s). Regarding the research as a whole: Template switching captured roughly one uniquely barcoded TCR beta cDNA molecule per two T cells in model experiments. Using deep sequencing normalized with unique cDNA molecular identifiers, the study measured how TCR beta repertoire diversity changes with age. Donors were grouped into four age groups: young (average approximately 16 years), middle-aged (39), aged (approximately 58) and long-lived (just over 80). To avoid experimental bias, donors of different ages were distributed randomly across sequencing lanes. Two additional independent replicas of 1 million unique cDNA reads from the same blood draw were analyzed for two donors (one aged 18 to 30 and one aged 80 or older).

General conclusions and limits of the study: Because profiling used bulk unsorted PBMCs, naive and antigen-experienced compartments could not be compared conclusively. Donor CMV infection status was unknown, potentially confounding age-related changes in expanded clonotypes. As age increased, observed TCR beta diversity per million T cells dropped in a roughly linear way, and a significant reduction was already evident by age 40. Compared with the aged group, more naive CD4+ T cells, fewer expanded clones and increased TCR diversity were shown by the long-lived group, suggesting age selection. A strong correlation was found between observed TCR beta diversity and the percentage of naive T cells measured by flow cytometry. Total diversity estimates from one million sequenced T cells were considered lower bounds and underestimates.

The protocol used for the library was 5' RACE. The reads were generated on an Illumina HiSeq 2500. The second PCR ran for about 7 to 11 cycles and used a J-beta primer mix along with a sample-barcoded 5' primer. A unique molecular identifier was introduced onto each TCR beta cDNA molecule by a template-switch 5' adaptor carrying 12 random nucleotides. At least 2.5 million CDR3-containing paired-end reads were obtained from each sample. All of the RNA was converted into first-strand cDNA using the Mint cDNA synthesis kit, with a TRBC-specific oligonucleotide serving as the primer. Following uracil-DNA glycosylase treatment, a first 18-cycle PCR with universal primers M1SS and BC2_uni_R was performed on all cDNA. As for how the authors treated the data: For normalization, 1 million high-quality reads were randomly selected from each sample, with every read carrying a distinct molecular identifier. Reads sharing molecular identifiers were discarded rather than binned into consensus sequences. CDR3 identification, clonotype clustering and error correction used MiTCR with a Q25 quality threshold and the strictest error-elimination algorithm. Lower-bound total TCR beta diversity was estimated with a nonparametric unseen species model using Euler transformation. In-frame beta chains were kept once TCRdb had trimmed the public reads at Q25 with fastp and called clones with MiXCR. Duplicate CDR3 protein sequences are folded into a single record with the most common DNA and genes. The V and J calls follow TCRdb's processing rather than the paper's. For this sample there are 910,000 or so distinct CDR3 sequences; just over 50% appear just once. In total, the top ten clones hold over 20% of the sample.

This TCR derives from a woman between 55 and 75 years old in good health. Sequencing was carried out using blood.

The CDR3 protein: CSVPGGSTDTQYF. In nucleotide form, the sequence is TGCAGTGTCCCTGGCGGGAGCACAGATACGCAGTATTTT. The sequence links TRBV20-1 to TRBJ2-3; TRBD2 might be the D gene, on 5 matching bases. Cut back by 7 bases and 0 bases, the V and J ends lie 11 bases apart. The cysteine opens and the phenylalanine closes a CDR3 of 13 amino acids. The sequence is cut down to CDR3 DNA, 39 bases in frame from base 1. From the germline V gene (reference sequence), CDR1 is DFQATT and CDR2 is SNEGSKA.